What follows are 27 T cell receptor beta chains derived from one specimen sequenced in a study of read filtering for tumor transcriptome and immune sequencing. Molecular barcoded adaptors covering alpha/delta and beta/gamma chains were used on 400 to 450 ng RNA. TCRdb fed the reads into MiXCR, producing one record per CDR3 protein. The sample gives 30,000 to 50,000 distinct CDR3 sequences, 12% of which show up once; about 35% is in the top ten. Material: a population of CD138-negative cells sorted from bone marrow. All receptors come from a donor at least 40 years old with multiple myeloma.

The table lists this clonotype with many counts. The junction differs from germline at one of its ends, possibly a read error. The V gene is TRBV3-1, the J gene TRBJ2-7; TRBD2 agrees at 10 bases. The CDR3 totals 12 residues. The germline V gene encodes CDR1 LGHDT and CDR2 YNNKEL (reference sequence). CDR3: CASSSGGTSVAF. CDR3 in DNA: TGTGCCAGCAGCTCCGGCGGGACTAGCGTAGCCTTT.

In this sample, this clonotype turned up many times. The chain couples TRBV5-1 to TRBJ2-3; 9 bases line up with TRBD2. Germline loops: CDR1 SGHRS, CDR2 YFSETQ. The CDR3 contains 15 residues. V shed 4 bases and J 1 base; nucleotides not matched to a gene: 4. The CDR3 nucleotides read TGCGCCAGCAGCCCTCGGACTAGCGGCACAGATACGCAGTATTTT. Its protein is CASSPRTSGTDTQYF.

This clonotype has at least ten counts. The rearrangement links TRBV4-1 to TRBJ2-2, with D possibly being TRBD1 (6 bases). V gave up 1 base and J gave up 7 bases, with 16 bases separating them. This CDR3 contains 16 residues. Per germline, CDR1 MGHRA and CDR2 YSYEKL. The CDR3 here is CASSQVPGVEYGELFF. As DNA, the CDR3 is TGCGCCAGCAGCCAAGTTCCAGGGGTGGAATACGGGGAGCTGTTTTTT.

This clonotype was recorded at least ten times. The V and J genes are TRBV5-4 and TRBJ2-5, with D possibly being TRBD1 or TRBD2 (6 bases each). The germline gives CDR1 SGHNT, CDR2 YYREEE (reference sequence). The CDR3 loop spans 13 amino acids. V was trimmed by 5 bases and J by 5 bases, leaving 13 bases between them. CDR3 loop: CASSFLGGETQYF. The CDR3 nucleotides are TGTGCCAGCAGTTTCCTAGGGGGGGAGACCCAGTACTTC.

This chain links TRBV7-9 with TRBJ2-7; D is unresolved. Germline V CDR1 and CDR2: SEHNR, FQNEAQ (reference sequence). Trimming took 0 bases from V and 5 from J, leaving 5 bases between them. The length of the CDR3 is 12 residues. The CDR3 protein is CASSLASDEQYF. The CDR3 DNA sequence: TGTGCCAGCAGCTTAGCGAGCGACGAGCAGTACTTC.

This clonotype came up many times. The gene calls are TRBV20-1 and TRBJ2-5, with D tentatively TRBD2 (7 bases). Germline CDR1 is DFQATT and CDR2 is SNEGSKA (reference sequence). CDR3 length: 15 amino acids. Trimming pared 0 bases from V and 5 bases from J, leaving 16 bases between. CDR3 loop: CSARDAAGAWETQYF. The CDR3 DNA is TGCAGTGCTAGAGATGCTGCGGGGGCGTGGGAGACCCAGTACTTC.

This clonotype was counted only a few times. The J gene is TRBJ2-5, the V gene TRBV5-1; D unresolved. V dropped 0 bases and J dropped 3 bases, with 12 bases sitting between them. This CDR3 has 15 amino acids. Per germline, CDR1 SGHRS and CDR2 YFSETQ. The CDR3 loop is CASSLVSGLEETQYF. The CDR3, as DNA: TGCGCCAGCAGCTTGGTATCCGGGCTAGAAGAGACCCAGTACTTC.

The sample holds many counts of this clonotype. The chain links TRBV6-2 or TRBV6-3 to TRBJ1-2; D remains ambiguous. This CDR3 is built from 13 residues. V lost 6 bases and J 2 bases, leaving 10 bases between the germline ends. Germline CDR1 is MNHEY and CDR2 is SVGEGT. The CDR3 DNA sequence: TGTGCCAGCAGCCCGACGCAGAACTATGGCTACACCTTC. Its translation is CASSPTQNYGYTF.

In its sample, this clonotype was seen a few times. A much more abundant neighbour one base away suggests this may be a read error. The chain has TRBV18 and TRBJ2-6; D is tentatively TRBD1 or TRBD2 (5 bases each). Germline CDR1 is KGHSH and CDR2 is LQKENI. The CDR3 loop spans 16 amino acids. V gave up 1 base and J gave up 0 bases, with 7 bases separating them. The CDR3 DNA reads TGTGCCAGCTCACCACAGGGGAGCTCTGGGGCCAACGTCCTGACTTTC. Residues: CASSPQGSSGANVLTF.

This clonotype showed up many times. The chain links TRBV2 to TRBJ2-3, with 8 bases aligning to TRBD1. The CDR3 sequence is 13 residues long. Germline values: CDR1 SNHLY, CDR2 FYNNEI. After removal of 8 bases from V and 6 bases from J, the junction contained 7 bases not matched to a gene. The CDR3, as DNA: TGTGCCAGCTGGACAGGGCGGCGTGATACGCAGTATTTT. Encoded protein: CASWTGRRDTQYF.

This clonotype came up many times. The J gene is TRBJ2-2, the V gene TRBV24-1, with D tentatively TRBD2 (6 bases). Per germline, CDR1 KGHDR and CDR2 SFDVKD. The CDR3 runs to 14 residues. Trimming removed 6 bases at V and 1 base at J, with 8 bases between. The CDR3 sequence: CATSRDWNTGELFF. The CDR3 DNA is TGTGCCACCAGTCGGGACTGGAACACCGGGGAGCTGTTTTTT.

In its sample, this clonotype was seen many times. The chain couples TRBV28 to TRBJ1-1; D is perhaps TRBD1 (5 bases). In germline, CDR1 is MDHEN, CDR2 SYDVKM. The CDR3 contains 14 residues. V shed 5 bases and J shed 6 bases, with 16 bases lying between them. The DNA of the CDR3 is TGTGCCAGCAGTACCTGGCGCAGGGAGGCTGAAGCTTTCTTT. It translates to CASSTWRREAEAFF. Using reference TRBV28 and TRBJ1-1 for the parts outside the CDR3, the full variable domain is DVKVTQSSRYLVKRTGEKVFLECVQDMDHENMFWYRQDPGLGLRLIYFSYDVKMKEKGDIPEGYSVSREKKERFSLILESASTNQTSMYLCASSTWRREAEAFFGQGTRLTVV.

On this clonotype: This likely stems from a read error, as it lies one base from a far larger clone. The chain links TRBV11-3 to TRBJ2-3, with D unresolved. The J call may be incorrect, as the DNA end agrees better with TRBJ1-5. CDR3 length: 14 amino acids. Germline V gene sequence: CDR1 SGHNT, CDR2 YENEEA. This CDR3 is CASSFRNPGDTQHF. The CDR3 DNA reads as TGTGCCAGCAGCTTTAGAAATCCAGGAGATACGCAGCATTTT.

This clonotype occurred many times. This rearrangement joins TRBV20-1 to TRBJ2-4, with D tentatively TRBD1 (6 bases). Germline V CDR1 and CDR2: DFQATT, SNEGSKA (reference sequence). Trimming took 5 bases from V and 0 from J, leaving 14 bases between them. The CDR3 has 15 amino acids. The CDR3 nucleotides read TGCAGTGCTGGTATAAGGGGGTTAGCCAAAAACATTCAGTACTTC. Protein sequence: CSAGIRGLAKNIQYF.

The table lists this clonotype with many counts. The CDR3 sequence is CASSQPGANHEKLFF. The CDR3, as DNA: TGCGCCAGCAGCCAACCAGGCGCCAATCATGAAAAACTGTTTTTT. The chain uses TRBV4-1 and TRBJ1-4; D remains ambiguous. This CDR3 has 15 amino acids. The V end lost 2 bases, the J end lost 6 bases, and 13 bases lay between the germline ends. The germline V gene has CDR1 MGHRA and CDR2 YSYEKL.

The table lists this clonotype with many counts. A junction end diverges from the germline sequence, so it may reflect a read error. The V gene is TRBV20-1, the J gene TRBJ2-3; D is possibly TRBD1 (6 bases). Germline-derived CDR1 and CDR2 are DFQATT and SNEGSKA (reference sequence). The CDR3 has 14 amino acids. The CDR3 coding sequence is TGCAGTGCTAGAGACAGGGAGAGGACAGATACGCGGTATTTT. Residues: CSARDRERTDTRYF.

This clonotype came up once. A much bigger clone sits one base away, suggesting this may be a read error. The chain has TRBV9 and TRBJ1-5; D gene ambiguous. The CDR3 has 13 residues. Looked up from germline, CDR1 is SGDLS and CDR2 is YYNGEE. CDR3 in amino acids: CASCVGSDQPQHF. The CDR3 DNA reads TGTGCCAGCTGCGTAGGCAGCGATCAGCCCCAGCATTTT.

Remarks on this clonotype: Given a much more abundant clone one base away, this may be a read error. CDR3 region: CASRPLFGGPQHF. CDR3 bases: TGTGCCAGCCGTCCCCTTTTTGGTGGGCCCCAGCATTTT. The J gene is TRBJ1-5, the V gene TRBV12-3 or TRBV12-4, with no clear D. This CDR3 comprises 13 residues. V was shortened by 8 bases and J by 9 bases, with 17 bases between the two germline ends.

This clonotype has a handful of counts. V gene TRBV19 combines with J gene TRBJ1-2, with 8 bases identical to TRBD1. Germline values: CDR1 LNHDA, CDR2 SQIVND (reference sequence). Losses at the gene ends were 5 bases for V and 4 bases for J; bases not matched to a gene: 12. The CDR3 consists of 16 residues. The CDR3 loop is CASSATDRGEGYGYTF. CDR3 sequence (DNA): TGTGCCAGTAGTGCCACCGACAGGGGAGAGGGCTATGGCTACACCTTC. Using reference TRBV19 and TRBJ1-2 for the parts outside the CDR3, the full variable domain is DGGITQSPKYLFRKEGQNVTLSCEQNLNHDAMYWYRQDPGQGLRLIYYSQIVNDFQKGDIAEGYSVSREKKESFPLTVTSAQKNPTAFYLCASSATDRGEGYGYTFGSGTRLTVV.

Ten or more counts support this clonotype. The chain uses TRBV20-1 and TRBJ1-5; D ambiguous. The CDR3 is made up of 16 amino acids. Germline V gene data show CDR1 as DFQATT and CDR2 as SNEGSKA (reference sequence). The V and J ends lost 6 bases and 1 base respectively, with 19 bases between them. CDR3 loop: CSAEGDEAPSNQPQHF. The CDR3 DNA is TGCAGTGCCGAGGGTGATGAGGCTCCAAGCAATCAGCCCCAGCATTTT.

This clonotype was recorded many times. Here the CDR3 reads CASSQDFRGTGGFHEQYF. CDR3 DNA sequence: TGCGCCAGCAGCCAAGATTTTAGAGGGACAGGGGGCTTCCACGAGCAGTACTTC. The V gene is TRBV4-1, the J gene TRBJ2-7, with TRBD1 identical over 12 bases. With 0 bases clipped from V and 5 bases from J, the junction kept 11 bases outside the gene matches. Germline V gene sequence: CDR1 MGHRA, CDR2 YSYEKL. The length of the CDR3 is 18 residues.

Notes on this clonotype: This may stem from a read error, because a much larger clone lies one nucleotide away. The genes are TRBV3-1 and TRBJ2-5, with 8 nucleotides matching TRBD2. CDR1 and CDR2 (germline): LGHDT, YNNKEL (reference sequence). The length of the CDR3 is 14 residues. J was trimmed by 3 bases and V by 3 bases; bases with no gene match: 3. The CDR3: CASSHEAGEETQYF. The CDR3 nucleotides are TGTGCCAGCAGCCATGAAGCGGGGGAAGAGACCCAGTACTTC.

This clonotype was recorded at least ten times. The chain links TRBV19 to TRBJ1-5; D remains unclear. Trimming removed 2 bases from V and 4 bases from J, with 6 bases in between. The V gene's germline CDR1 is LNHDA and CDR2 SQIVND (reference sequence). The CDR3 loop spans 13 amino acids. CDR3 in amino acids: CASSINANQPQHF. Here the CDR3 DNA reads TGTGCCAGTAGTATAAACGCGAATCAGCCCCAGCATTTT.

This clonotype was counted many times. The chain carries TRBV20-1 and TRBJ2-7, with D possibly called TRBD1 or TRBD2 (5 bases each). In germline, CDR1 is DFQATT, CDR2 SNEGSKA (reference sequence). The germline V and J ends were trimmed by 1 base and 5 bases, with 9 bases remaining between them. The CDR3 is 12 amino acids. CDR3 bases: TGCAGTGCTAGAGCTGGGACCGACGAGCAGTACTTC. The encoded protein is CSARAGTDEQYF.

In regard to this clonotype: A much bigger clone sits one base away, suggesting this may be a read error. The CDR3 is CASSQGTANADTQYF. The CDR3 DNA is TGTGCCAGCAGCCAGGGGACAGCTAATGCAGATACGCAGTATTTT. This chain connects TRBV11-2 to TRBJ2-3, with TRBD1 matching over 7 bases. This CDR3 contains 15 residues. Germline CDR1 reads SGHAT; CDR2 reads FQNNGV. V lost 5 bases, J lost 4 bases, and 9 bases stayed unmatched.

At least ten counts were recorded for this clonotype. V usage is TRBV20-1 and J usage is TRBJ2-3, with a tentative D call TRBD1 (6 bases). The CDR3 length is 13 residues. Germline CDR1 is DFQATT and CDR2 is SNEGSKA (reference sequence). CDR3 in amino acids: CSLETGIGDTQYF. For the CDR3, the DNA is TGCAGCCTAGAAACAGGGATCGGAGATACGCAGTATTTT.

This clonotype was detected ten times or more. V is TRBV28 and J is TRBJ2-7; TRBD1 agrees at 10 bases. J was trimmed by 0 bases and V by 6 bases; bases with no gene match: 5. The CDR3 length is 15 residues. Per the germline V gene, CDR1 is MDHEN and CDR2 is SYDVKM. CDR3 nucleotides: TGTGCCAGCAGAGAGACAGGGGGCAACTCCTACGAGCAGTACTTC. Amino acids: CASRETGGNSYEQYF.